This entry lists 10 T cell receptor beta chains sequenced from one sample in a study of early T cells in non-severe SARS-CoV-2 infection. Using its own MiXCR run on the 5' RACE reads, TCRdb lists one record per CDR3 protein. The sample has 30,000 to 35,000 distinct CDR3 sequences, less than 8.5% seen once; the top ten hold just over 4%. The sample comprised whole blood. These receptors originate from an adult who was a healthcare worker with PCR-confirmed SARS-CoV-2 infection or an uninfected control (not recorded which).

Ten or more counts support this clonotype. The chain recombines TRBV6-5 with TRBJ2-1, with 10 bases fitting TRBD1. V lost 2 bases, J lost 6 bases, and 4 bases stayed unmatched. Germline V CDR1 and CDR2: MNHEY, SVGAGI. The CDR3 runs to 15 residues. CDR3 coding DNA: TGTGCCAGCAGTTACAGGGGACAGGGGTCCAATGAGCAGTTCTTC. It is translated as CASSYRGQGSNEQFF.

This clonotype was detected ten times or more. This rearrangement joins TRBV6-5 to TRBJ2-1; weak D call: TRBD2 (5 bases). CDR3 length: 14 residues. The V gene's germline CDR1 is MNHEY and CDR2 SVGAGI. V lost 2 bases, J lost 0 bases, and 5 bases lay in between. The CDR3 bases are TGTGCCAGCAGTTACGGGAGCTCCTACAATGAGCAGTTCTTC. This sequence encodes CASSYGSSYNEQFF.

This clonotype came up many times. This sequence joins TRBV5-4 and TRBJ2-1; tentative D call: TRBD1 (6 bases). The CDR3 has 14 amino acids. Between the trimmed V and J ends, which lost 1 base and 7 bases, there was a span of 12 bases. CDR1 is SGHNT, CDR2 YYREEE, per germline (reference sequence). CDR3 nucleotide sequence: TGTGCCAGCAGCTTGTATGGGGGCAAGAATGAGCAGTTCTTC. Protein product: CASSLYGGKNEQFF.

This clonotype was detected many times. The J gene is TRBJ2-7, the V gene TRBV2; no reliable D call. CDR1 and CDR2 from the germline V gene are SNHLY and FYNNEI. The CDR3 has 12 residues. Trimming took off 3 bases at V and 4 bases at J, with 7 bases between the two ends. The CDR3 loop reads CASSDYGYEQYF. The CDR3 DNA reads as TGTGCCAGCAGTGATTACGGGTACGAGCAGTACTTC.

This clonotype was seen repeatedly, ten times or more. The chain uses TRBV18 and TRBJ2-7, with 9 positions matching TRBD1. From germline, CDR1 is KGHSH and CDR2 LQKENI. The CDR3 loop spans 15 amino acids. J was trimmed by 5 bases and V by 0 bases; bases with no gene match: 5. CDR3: CASSPPRTGEHEQYF. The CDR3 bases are TGTGCCAGCTCACCACCGAGGACAGGGGAGCACGAGCAGTACTTC. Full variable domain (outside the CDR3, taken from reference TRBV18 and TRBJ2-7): NAGVMQNPRHLVRRRGQEARLRCSPMKGHSHVYWYRQLPEEGLKFMVYLQKENIIDESGMPKERFSAEFPKEGPSILRIQQVVRGDSAAYFCASSPPRTGEHEQYFGPGTRLTVT.

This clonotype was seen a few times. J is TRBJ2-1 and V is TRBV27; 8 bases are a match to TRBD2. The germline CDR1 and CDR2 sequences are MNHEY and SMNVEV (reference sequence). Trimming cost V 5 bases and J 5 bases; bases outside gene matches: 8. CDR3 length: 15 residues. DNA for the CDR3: TGTGCCAGCAGTCCGCGGGAGGTCAGCCACAATGAGCAGTTCTTC. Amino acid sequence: CASSPREVSHNEQFF.

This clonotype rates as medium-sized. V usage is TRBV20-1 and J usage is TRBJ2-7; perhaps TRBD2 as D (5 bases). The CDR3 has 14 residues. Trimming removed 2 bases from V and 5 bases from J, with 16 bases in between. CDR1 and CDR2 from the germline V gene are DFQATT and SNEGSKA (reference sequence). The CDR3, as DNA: TGCAGTGCTAGATCGGTGGTAGCGATAGACGAGCAGTACTTC. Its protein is CSARSVVAIDEQYF.

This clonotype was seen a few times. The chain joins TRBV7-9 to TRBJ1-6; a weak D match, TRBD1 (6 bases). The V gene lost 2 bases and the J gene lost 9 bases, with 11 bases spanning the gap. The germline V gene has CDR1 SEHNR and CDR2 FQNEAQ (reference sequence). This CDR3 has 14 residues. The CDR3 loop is CASSLSDRSSPLHF. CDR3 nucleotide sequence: TGTGCCAGCAGCTTAAGCGACAGGTCTTCACCCCTCCACTTT. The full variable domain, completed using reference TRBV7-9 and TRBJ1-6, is DTGVSQNPRHKITKRGQNVTFRCDPISEHNRLYWYRQTLGQGPEFLTYFQNEAQLEKSRLLSDRFSAERPKGSFSTLEIQRTEQGDSAMYLCASSLSDRSSPLHFGNGTRLTVT.

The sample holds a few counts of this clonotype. CDR3 bases: TGTGCCAGCAGCAGAGGGAAGAAAGGCAATGAGCAGTTCTTC. It yields the protein CASSRGKKGNEQFF. The chain is built from TRBV21-1 and TRBJ2-1; the table's D gene call, TRBD2, was not cross checked with the DNA. TRBV21-1 is assigned pseudogene status. This CDR3 spans 14 amino acids.

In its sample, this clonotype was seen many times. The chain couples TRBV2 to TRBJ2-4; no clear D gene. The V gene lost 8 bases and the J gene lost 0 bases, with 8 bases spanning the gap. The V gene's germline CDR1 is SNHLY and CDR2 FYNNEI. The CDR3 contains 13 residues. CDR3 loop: CASSALAKNIQYF. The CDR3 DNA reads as TGTGCCAGCTCGGCCTTAGCCAAAAACATTCAGTACTTC.